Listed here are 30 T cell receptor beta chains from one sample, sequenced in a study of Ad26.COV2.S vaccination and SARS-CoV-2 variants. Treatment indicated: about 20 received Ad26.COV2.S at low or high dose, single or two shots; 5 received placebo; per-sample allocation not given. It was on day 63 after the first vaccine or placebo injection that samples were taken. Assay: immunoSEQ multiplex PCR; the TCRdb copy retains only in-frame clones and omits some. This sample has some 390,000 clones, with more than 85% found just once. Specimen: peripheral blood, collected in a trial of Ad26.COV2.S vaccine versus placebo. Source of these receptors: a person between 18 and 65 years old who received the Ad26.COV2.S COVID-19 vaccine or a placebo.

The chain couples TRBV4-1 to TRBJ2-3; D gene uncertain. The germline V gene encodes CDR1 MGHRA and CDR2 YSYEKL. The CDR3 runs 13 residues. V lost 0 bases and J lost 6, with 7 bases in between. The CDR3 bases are TGCGCCAGCAGCCAAGATCTACCCGATACGCAGTATTTT. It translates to CASSQDLPDTQYF.

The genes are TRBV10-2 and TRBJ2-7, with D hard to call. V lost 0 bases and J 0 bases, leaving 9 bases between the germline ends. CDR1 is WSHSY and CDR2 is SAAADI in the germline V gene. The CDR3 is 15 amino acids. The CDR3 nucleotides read TGCGCCAGCAGTGAGTCCCGAGGAATCTCCTACGAGCAGTACTTC. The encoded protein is CASSESRGISYEQYF.

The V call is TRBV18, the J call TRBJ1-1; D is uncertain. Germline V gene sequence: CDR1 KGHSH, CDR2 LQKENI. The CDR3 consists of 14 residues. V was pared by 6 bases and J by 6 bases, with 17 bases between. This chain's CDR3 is CASSHQDGRPEAFF. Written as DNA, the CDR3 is TGTGCCAGCTCGCACCAAGACGGGAGGCCTGAAGCTTTCTTT.

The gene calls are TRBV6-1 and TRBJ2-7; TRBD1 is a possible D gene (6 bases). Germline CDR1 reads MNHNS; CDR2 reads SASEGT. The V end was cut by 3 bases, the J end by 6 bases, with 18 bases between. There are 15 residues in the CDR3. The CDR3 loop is CASSEFTGLRREQYF. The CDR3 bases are TGTGCCAGCAGTGAGTTTACAGGGTTGAGACGCGAGCAGTACTTC.

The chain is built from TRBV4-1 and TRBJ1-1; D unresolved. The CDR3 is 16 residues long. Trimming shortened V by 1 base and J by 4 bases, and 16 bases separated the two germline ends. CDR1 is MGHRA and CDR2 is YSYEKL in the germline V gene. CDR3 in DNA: TGCGCCAGCAGCCAAGTACTCGGGATTCCGATCACTGAAGCTTTCTTT. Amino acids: CASSQVLGIPITEAFF.

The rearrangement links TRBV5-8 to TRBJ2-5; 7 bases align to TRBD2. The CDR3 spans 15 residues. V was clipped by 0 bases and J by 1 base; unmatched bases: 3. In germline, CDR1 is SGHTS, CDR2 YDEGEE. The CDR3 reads CASSLDWGGQETQYF. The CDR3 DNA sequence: TGTGCCAGCAGCTTGGATTGGGGGGGCCAAGAGACCCAGTACTTC.

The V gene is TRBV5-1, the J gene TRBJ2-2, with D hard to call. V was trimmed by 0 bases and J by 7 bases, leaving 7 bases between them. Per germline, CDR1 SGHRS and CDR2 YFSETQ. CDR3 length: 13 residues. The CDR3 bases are TGCGCCAGCAGCTTGGAAGGTAACGGGGAGCTGTTTTTT. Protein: CASSLEGNGELFF.

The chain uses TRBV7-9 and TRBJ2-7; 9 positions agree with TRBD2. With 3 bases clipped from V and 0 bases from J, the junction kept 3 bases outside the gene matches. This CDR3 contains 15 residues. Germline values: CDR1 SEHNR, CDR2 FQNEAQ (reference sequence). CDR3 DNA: TGTGCCAGCAGCTTTGGTAGCGGGGGCTCCTACGAGCAGTACTTC. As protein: CASSFGSGGSYEQYF.

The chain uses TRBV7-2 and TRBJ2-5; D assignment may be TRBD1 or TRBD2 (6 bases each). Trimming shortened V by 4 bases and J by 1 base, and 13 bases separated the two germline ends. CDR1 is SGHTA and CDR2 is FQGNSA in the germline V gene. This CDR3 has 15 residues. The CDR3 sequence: CASSYLRGAQETQYF. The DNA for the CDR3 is TGTGCCAGCAGCTACCTAAGGGGGGCCCAAGAGACCCAGTACTTC.

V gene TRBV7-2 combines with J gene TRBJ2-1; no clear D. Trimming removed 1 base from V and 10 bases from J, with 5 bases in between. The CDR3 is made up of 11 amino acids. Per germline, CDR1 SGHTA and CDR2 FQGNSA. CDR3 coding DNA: TGTGCCAGCAGCTTAGACTACGAGCAGTTCTTC. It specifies CASSLDYEQFF.

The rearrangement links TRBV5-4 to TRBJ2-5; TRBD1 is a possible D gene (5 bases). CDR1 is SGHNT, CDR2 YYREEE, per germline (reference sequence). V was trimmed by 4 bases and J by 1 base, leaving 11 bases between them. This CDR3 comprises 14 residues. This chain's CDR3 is CASSRGTTQETQYF. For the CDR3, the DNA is TGTGCCAGCAGCAGGGGAACCACCCAAGAGACCCAGTACTTC.

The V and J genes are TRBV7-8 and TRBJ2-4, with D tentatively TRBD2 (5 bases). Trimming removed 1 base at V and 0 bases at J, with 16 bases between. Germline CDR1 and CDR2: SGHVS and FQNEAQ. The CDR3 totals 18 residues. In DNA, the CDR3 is TGTGCCAGCAGCTTAGGGTGGGATCCACGGGGAGCCAAAAACATTCAGTACTTC. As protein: CASSLGWDPRGAKNIQYF.

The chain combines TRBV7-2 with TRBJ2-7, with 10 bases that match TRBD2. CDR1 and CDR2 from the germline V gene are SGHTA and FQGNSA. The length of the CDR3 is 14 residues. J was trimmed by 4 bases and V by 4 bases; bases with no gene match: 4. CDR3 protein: CASSWGLALYEQYF. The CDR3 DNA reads TGTGCCAGCAGCTGGGGACTAGCGTTATACGAGCAGTACTTC. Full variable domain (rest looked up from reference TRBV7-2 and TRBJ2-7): GAGVSQSPSNKVTEKGKDVELRCDPISGHTALYWYRQSLGQGLEFLIYFQGNSAPDKSGLPSDRFSAERTGGSVSTLTIQRTQQEDSAVYLCASSWGLALYEQYFGPGTRLTVT.

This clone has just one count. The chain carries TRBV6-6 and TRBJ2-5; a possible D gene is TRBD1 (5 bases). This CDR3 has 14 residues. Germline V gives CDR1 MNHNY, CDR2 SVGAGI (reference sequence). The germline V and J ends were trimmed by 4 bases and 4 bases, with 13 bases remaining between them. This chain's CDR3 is CASSSGIRSETQYF. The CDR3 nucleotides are TGTGCCAGCAGTTCAGGGATCCGGTCAGAGACCCAGTACTTC.

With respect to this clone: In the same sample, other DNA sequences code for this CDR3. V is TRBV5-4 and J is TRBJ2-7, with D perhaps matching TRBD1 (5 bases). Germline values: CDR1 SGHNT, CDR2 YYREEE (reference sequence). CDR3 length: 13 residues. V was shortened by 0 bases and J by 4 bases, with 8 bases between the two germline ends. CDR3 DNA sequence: TGTGCCAGCAGCTTGGGGGGCCCTTACGAGCAGTACTTC. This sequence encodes CASSLGGPYEQYF. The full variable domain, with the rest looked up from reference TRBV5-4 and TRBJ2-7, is ETGVTQSPTHLIKTRGQQVTLRCSSQSGHNTVSWYQQALGQGPQFIFQYYREEENGRGNFPPRFSGLQFPNYSSELNVNALELDDSALYLCASSLGGPYEQYFGPGTRLTVT.

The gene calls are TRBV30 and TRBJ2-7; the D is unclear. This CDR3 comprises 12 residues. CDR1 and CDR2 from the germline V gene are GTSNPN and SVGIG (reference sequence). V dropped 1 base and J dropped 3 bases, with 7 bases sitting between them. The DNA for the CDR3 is TGTGCCTGGAGTGATGGCAGCTACGAGCAGTACTTC. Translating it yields CAWSDGSYEQYF.

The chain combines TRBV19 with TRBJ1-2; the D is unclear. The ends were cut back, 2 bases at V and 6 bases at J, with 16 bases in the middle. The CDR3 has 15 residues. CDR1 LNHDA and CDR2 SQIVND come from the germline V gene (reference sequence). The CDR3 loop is CASSIRTAHGNGYTF. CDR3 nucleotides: TGTGCCAGTAGTATAAGAACAGCCCATGGAAATGGCTACACCTTC.

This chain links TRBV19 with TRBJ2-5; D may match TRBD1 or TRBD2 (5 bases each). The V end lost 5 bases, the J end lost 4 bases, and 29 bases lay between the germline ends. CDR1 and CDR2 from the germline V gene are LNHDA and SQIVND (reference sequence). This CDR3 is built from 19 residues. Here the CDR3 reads CASSGTEPTSGLSLETQYF. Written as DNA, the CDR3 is TGTGCCAGTAGTGGGACGGAGCCCACCTCGGGGTTGTCTTTAGAGACCCAGTACTTC.

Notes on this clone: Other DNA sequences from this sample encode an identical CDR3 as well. The CDR3 loop is CATSRDRNTEAFF. The CDR3 DNA reads as TGTGCCACCAGCCGGGACCGGAACACTGAAGCTTTCTTT. The rearrangement joins TRBV15 to TRBJ1-1; D possibly corresponds to TRBD1 (5 bases). With 5 bases removed from V and 1 base from J, the gap between germline ends came to 8 bases. The CDR3 runs 13 residues. CDR1 is LNHNV, CDR2 YYDKDF, per germline (reference sequence).

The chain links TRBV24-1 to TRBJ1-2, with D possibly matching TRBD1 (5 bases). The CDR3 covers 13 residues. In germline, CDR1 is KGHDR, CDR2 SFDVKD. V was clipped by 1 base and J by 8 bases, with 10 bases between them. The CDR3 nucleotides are TGTGCCACCAGTGATTTCCAGGGAGGCGGCTACACCTTC. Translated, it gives CATSDFQGGGYTF.

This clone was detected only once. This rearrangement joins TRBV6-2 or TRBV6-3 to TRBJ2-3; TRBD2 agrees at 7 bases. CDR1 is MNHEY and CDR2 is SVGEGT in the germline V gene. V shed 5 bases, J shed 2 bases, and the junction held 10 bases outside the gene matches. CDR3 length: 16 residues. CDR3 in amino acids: CASSRGLLKTTDTQYF. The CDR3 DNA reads TGTGCCAGCAGTAGGGGACTACTAAAAACCACAGATACGCAGTATTTT.

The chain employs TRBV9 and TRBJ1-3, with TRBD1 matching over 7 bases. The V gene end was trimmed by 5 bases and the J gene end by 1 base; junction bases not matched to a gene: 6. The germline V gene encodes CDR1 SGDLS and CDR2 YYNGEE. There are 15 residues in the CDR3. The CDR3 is CASRAGGESGNTIYF. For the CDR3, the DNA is TGTGCCAGCAGGGCAGGGGGGGAATCTGGAAACACCATATATTTT.

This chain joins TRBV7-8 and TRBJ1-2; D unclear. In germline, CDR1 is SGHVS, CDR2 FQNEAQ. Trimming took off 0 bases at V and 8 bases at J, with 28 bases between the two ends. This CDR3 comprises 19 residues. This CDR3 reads CASSLARWLSVQSFYGYTF. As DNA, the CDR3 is TGTGCCAGCAGCTTAGCTAGGTGGCTTTCGGTCCAGAGCTTCTACGGCTACACCTTC.

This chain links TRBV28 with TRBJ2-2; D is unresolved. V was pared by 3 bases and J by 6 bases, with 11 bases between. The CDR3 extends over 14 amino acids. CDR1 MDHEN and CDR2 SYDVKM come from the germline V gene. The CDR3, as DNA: TGTGCCAGCAGTTTGTTCAGGTCGGCCGGGGAGCTGTTTTTT. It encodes CASSLFRSAGELFF.

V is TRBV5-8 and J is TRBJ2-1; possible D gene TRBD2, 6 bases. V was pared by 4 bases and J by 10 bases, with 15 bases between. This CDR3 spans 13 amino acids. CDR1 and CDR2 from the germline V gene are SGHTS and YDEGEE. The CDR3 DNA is TGTGCCAGCAGCCCTATAGCGGCAGGGGAGCAGTTCTTC. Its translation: CASSPIAAGEQFF.

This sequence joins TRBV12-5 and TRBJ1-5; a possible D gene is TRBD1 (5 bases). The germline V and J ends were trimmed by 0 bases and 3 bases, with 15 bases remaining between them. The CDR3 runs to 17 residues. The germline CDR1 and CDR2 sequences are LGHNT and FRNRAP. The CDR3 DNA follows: TGTGCTAGTGGTTTGGTAGGTGGGGGTTTCAACAATCAGCCCCAGCATTTT. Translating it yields CASGLVGGGFNNQPQHF.

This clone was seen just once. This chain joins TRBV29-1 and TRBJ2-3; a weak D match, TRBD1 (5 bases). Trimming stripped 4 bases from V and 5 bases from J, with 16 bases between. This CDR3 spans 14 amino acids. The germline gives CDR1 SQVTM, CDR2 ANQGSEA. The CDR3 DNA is TGCAGCGTTGTACGATTATCAGGGCTAGATACGCAGTATTTT. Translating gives CSVVRLSGLDTQYF.

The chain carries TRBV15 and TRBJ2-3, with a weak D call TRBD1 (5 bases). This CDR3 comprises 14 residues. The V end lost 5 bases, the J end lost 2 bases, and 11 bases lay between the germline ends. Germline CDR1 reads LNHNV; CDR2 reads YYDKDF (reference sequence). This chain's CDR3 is CATSPLGATDTQYF. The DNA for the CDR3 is TGTGCCACCAGCCCATTAGGGGCCACAGATACGCAGTATTTT.

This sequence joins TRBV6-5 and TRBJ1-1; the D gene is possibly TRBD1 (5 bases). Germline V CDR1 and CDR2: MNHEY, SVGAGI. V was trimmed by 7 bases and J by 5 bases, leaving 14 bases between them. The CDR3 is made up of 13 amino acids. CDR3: CASIQDGRTEAFF. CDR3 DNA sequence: TGTGCCAGCATACAGGACGGGAGGACTGAAGCTTTCTTT.

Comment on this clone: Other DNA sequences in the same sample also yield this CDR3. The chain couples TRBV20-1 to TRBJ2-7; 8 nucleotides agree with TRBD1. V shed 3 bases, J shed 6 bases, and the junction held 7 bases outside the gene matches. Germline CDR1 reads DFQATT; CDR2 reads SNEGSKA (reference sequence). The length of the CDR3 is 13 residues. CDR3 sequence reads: CSASTGGRGEQYF. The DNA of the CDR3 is TGCAGTGCTAGTACAGGGGGGCGTGGCGAGCAGTACTTC.